One and the same sample provided the 12 T cell receptor beta chains below, sequenced in a study of cytomegalovirus exposure and HLA in healthy donors. PCR involved 60 Vbeta and 13 Jbeta primers. The table came from immunoSEQ multiplex PCR; TCRdb's copy has only in-frame clones and leaves some out. The top ten clones hold 1.6% of a sample with 45,000 to 70,000 clones, 80% to 85% of them seen once. Sequenced material: PBMCs. Every receptor here comes from a man aged 30 to 39 in good health and CMV-seronegative.

The chain uses TRBV14 and TRBJ1-6; a possible D gene is TRBD1 (5 bases). CDR3 length: 15 amino acids. With 4 bases removed from V and 7 bases from J, the gap between germline ends came to 14 bases. CDR1 and CDR2 (germline): SGHDN, FVKESK. The CDR3 reads CASSPSTVPNSPLHF. The CDR3 bases are TGTGCCAGCAGCCCATCGACAGTACCAAATTCACCCCTCCACTTT.

This chain uses TRBV30 with TRBJ2-3; D might be TRBD1 (6 bases). CDR1 and CDR2 from the germline V gene are GTSNPN and SVGIG (reference sequence). This CDR3 comprises 11 residues. Trimming took off 4 bases at V and 4 bases at J, with 6 bases between the two ends. The CDR3 DNA reads TGTGCCTGGACAGGGGCAGATACGCAGTATTTT. The encoded protein is CAWTGADTQYF.

The chain uses TRBV5-6 and TRBJ1-1, with D possibly matching TRBD1 (6 bases). Germline V lookup: CDR1 SGHDT, CDR2 YYEEEE. Trimming pared 4 bases from V and 2 bases from J, leaving 18 bases between. This CDR3 contains 16 residues. CDR3 sequence reads: CASSKIDRDTNTEAFF. The CDR3 DNA is TGTGCCAGCAGCAAGATAGACCGGGACACAAACACTGAAGCTTTCTTT.

The DNA of the CDR3 is TGTGCCAGCAGCCGCACCGTGACAGGGGCCTCTGGAAACACCATATATTTT. Protein: CASSRTVTGASGNTIYF. The chain recombines TRBV27 with TRBJ1-3; 8 nucleotides match TRBD1. This CDR3 has 17 amino acids. Trimming cost V 6 bases and J 0 bases; bases outside gene matches: 10. Germline lookup yields CDR1 MNHEY and CDR2 SMNVEV (reference sequence).

The chain recombines TRBV6-1 with TRBJ1-1; the D gene is possibly TRBD1 (5 bases). Per the germline V gene, CDR1 is MNHNS and CDR2 is SASEGT. V was shortened by 6 bases and J by 7 bases, with 18 bases between the two germline ends. The CDR3 runs to 14 residues. The CDR3 DNA follows: TGTGCCAGCAGAACCGGGGGACGTATACTTGAAGCTTTCTTT. Translation gives CASRTGGRILEAFF.

This clone has only a few counts. The chain has TRBV28 and TRBJ1-3; maybe TRBD1 (6 bases). The CDR3 spans 14 residues. Deletions cut 6 bases from V and 1 base from J, with 10 bases between. CDR1 and CDR2 from the germline V gene are MDHEN and SYDVKM. The CDR3 nucleotides read TGTGCCAGCAGACAAGGGGGTTCTGGAAACACCATATATTTT. Its translation: CASRQGGSGNTIYF. Full variable domain (outside the CDR3, taken from reference TRBV28 and TRBJ1-3): DVKVTQSSRYLVKRTGEKVFLECVQDMDHENMFWYRQDPGLGLRLIYFSYDVKMKEKGDIPEGYSVSREKKERFSLILESASTNQTSMYLCASRQGGSGNTIYFGEGSWLTVV.

J is TRBJ2-5 and V is TRBV11-3; 8 nucleotides line up with TRBD1. Germline values: CDR1 SGHNT, CDR2 YENEEA. Germline trimming cut 1 base from V and 5 bases from J; bases unmatched to any gene: 3. The CDR3 runs to 14 residues. As DNA, the CDR3 is TGTGCCAGCAGCTTAGCCCAGGGGGCGGAGACCCAGTACTTC. This sequence encodes CASSLAQGAETQYF.

This chain uses TRBV5-8 with TRBJ2-3; the match to TRBD2 covers 7 bases. The CDR3 loop spans 15 amino acids. CDR1 is SGHTS and CDR2 is YDEGEE in the germline V gene. With 9 bases clipped from V and 2 bases from J, the junction kept 12 bases outside the gene matches. CDR3 DNA sequence: TGTGCCAAAAGCCCCCGGGAGGACTACACAGATACGCAGTATTTT. Protein sequence: CAKSPREDYTDTQYF.

This chain connects TRBV27 to TRBJ2-7; D perhaps matches TRBD2 (5 bases). Trimming shortened V by 3 bases and J by 1 base, and 7 bases separated the two germline ends. This CDR3 is 13 amino acids long. Germline loops: CDR1 MNHEY, CDR2 SMNVEV (reference sequence). CDR3 residues: CASSFRGSYEQYF. CDR3 DNA sequence: TGTGCCAGCAGTTTTCGGGGTTCCTACGAGCAGTACTTC.

The rearrangement uses TRBV28 and TRBJ1-5; weak D call: TRBD1 (6 bases). CDR3 length: 12 amino acids. The V gene's germline CDR1 is MDHEN and CDR2 SYDVKM. The V end lost 4 bases, the J end lost 11 bases, and 12 bases lay between the germline ends. CDR3 loop: CASSSTGRAQHF. CDR3 nucleotide sequence: TGTGCCAGCAGTTCAACAGGGCGGGCCCAGCATTTT.

The J gene is TRBJ2-3, the V gene TRBV19; 8 positions agree with TRBD2. The CDR3 totals 14 residues. Unmatched junction bases numbered 3, after V lost 4 bases and J lost 3 bases. From germline, CDR1 is LNHDA and CDR2 SQIVND (reference sequence). The DNA for the CDR3 is TGTGCCAGTAGTACCCGACTAGCGACAGATACGCAGTATTTT. Translated: CASSTRLATDTQYF.

The genes are TRBV5-1 and TRBJ2-7; 10 bases match TRBD1. V gave up 5 bases and J gave up 5 bases; unmatched junction bases: 16. The V gene's germline CDR1 is SGHRS and CDR2 YFSETQ. The CDR3 length is 17 residues. The CDR3 is CASRGRGTGTGANEQYF. CDR3 nucleotides: TGCGCCAGCAGGGGGCGAGGGACCGGGACAGGGGCAAACGAGCAGTACTTC. Using reference TRBV5-1 and TRBJ2-7 for the parts outside the CDR3, the full variable domain is KAGVTQTPRYLIKTRGQQVTLSCSPISGHRSVSWYQQTPGQGLQFLFEYFSETQRNKGNFPGRFSGRQFSNSRSEMNVSTLELGDSALYLCASRGRGTGTGANEQYFGPGTRLTVT.